This T cell receptor (beta chain) originates from a study of blood T cell repertoires in COVID-19. CDR3 length: 14 amino acids. Germline values: CDR1 SGHAT, CDR2 FQNNGV. Trimming stripped 5 bases from V and 4 bases from J, with 12 bases between. Assay used: immunoSEQ multiplex PCR; TCRdb lists only in-frame clones, some missing. The sample has approximately 250,000 clones; 75% to 90% are singletons. This chain links TRBV11-2 with TRBJ1-3; D unresolved. This sequence originates from a human donor in a cohort sampled during active COVID-19. Material: peripheral blood. The CDR3 sequence is CASSPGVWGNTIYF. CDR3 coding DNA: TGTGCCAGCAGCCCCGGGGTGTGGGGAAACACCATATATTTT.